The 8 T cell receptor beta chains below come from one sample, sequenced in a study of T cell responses to AZD1222 COVID-19 vaccine. Libraries were prepared by immunoSEQ multiplex PCR; TCRdb keeps only in-frame clonotypes and omits some of them. Of about 92,000 clones in the sample, approximately 91% were seen once. This sample comprised peripheral blood, obtained on day 0 of AZD1222 vaccination. The source of these receptors is an adult in good health.

This chain links TRBV6-5 with TRBJ1-2; D possibly corresponds to TRBD1 (5 bases). The CDR3 contains 13 residues. V lost 6 bases, J lost 2 bases, and 10 bases lay in between. Germline V gene data show CDR1 as MNHEY and CDR2 as SVGAGI. For the CDR3, the DNA is TGTGCCAGCAGACAGACAGCCAACTATGGCTACACCTTC. Protein product: CASRQTANYGYTF.

This sequence joins TRBV28 and TRBJ2-5, with D possibly matching TRBD2 (5 bases). The CDR3 totals 15 residues. The germline CDR1 and CDR2 sequences are MDHEN and SYDVKM. The germline V and J ends were trimmed by 3 bases and 1 base, with 12 bases remaining between them. The DNA of the CDR3 is TGTGCCAGCAGTTTCTTATTGGGGAGCCAAGAGACCCAGTACTTC. It translates to CASSFLLGSQETQYF.

The rearrangement joins TRBV5-1 to TRBJ1-1; D not certain. There are 13 residues in the CDR3. The V gene lost 0 bases and the J gene lost 1 base, with 4 bases spanning the gap. CDR1 and CDR2 from the germline V gene are SGHRS and YFSETQ. CDR3 coding DNA: TGCGCCAGCAGCTTGGTCCCGAACACTGAAGCTTTCTTT. This sequence encodes CASSLVPNTEAFF.

The chain employs TRBV6-5 and TRBJ1-3; D gene unclear. The CDR3 runs 15 residues. Germline CDR1 is MNHEY and CDR2 is SVGAGI. V lost 0 bases, J lost 0 bases, and 6 bases lay in between. CDR3 coding DNA: TGTGCCAGCAGTTACTCGAGAACCTCTGGAAACACCATATATTTT. Protein: CASSYSRTSGNTIYF.

The gene calls are TRBV12-3 or TRBV12-4 and TRBJ1-4; D call uncertain. V dropped 5 bases and J dropped 0 bases, with 4 bases sitting between them. The CDR3 contains 13 residues. DNA for the CDR3: TGTGCCAGCAGTCCCACAACTAATGAAAAACTGTTTTTT. As protein: CASSPTTNEKLFF.

The chain combines TRBV7-3 with TRBJ2-3; weak D call: TRBD2 (5 bases). CDR3 size: 16 residues. In germline, CDR1 is SGHTA, CDR2 FQGTGA. V dropped 5 bases and J dropped 0 bases, with 15 bases sitting between them. The CDR3: CASSPSNGVSTDTQYF. The DNA of the CDR3 is TGTGCCAGCAGCCCCTCTAACGGGGTTAGCACAGATACGCAGTATTTT. Full variable domain (rest looked up from reference TRBV7-3 and TRBJ2-3): GAGVSQTPSNKVTEKGKYVELRCDPISGHTALYWYRQSLGQGPEFLIYFQGTGAADDSGLPNDRFFAVRPEGSVSTLKIQRTERGDSAVYLCASSPSNGVSTDTQYFGPGTRLTVL.

V is TRBV6-5 and J is TRBJ1-2; the D gene is possibly TRBD1 (5 bases). The V end was cut by 7 bases, the J end by 1 base, with 10 bases between. The CDR3 loop spans 13 amino acids. Germline assignment: CDR1 MNHEY and CDR2 SVGAGI. CDR3 sequence (DNA): TGTGCCAGCACCTTACAGGATAACTATGGCTACACCTTC. It specifies CASTLQDNYGYTF.

This clone was recorded only once. J is TRBJ2-5 and V is TRBV11-3; D ambiguous. The CDR3 extends over 13 amino acids. V was cut by 3 bases and J by 0 bases, with 5 bases left in between. CDR1 is SGHNT and CDR2 is YENEEA in the germline V gene. This chain's CDR3 is CASSFGYQETQYF. The CDR3 nucleotides are TGTGCCAGCAGCTTTGGGTACCAAGAGACCCAGTACTTC.